Detailed here is one T cell receptor beta chain. The target antigen is unknown. This CDR3 spans 15 amino acids. Germline assignment: CDR1 SGHRS and CDR2 YFSETQ. The sample is drawn from a study of T cells in severe cutaneous drug reactions. Libraries were made by iRepertoire multiplex PCR with TCR subtype-specific primers for bulk and single-cell sequencing. Primers for V, D and J regions amplified bulk TCR beta libraries. TCRdb re-called the multiplex PCR reads; one entry per CDR3 protein, DNA not given. This listing includes just over 20,000 distinct CDR3 sequences. Findings and limits, study-wide: TRBV12-4 use rose strongly in carbamazepine-induced Stevens-Johnson syndrome or toxic epidermal necrolysis, averaging about 30% in blister cells and 4.5% to 6.5% in PBMC. All seven CBZ-SJS/TEN blister samples shared a public TCRbeta CDR3 at mean approximately 13%.

Carbamazepine had induced Stevens-Johnson syndrome or toxic epidermal necrolysis in the sequenced donors. A few Han Chinese and about six European CBZ-SJS/TEN patients gave blood repertoires. The sequence derives from a human donor with toxic epidermal necrolysis, a severe cutaneous drug reaction. The chain couples TRBV5-1 to TRBJ2-2; the TRBD2 assignment by TCRdb is unverifiable without DNA. The material sequenced was PBMCs. The CDR3 loop is CASIPLAGATGELFF.